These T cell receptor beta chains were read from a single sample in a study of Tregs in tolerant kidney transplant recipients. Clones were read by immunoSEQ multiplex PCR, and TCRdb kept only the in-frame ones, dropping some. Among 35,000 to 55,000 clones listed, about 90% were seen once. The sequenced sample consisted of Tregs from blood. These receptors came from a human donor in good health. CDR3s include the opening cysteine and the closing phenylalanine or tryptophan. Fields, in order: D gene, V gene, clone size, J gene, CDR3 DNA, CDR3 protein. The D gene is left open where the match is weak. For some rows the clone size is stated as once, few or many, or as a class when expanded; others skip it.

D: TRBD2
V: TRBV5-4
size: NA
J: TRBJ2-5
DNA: TGTGCCAGCAGTCCACAAGCGGGGGGGTCGGAGACCCAGTACTTC
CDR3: CASSPQAGGSETQYF

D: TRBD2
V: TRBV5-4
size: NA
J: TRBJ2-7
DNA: TGTGCCAGCAGCTTGCTAGCGGGGGGCTTATCCTACGAGCAGTACTTC
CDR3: CASSLLAGGLSYEQYF

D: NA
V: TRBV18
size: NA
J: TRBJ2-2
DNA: TGTGCCAGCTCACCCACTACAGGGCGTACCGGGGAGCTGTTTTTT
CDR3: CASSPTTGRTGELFF

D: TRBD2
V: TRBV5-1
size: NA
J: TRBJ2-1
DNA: TGCGCCAGCAGCTCCAAGGACCGTAGCGGGAGGGCCGATGAGCAGTTCTTC
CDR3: CASSSKDRSGRADEQFF

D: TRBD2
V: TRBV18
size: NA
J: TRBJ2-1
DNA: TGTGCCAGCTCACCCGGACTAGCGGTCTACTCCTACAATGAGCAGTTCTTC
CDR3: CASSPGLAVYSYNEQFF

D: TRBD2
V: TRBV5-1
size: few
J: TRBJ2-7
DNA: TGCGCCAGCAGCTTGGAGGGACTAGCCTACGAGCAGTACTTC
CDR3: CASSLEGLAYEQYF

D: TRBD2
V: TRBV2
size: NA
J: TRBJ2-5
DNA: TGTGCCAGCAGTGAAGCGCTTCTAGCGGGCGTTCAAGAGACCCAGTACTTC
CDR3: CASSEALLAGVQETQYF

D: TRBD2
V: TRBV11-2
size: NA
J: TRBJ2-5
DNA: TGTGCCAGCAGCACGAGACTAGCTGTTGGGGAGACCCAGTACTTC
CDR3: CASSTRLAVGETQYF

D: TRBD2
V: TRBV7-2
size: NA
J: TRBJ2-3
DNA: TGTGCCAGCAGCTCCGCGGGGGGGCCCCCAGATACGCAGTATTTT
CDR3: CASSSAGGPPDTQYF

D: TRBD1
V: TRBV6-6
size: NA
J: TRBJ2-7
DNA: TGTGCCAGCAGACGACAGGGGGGATACTACGAGCAGTACTTC
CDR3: CASRRQGGYYEQYF

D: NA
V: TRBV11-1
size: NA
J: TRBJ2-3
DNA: TGTGCCAGCAGCTTAGGACCTAGCACAGATACGCAGTATTTT
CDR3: CASSLGPSTDTQYF

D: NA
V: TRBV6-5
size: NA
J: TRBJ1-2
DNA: TGTGCCAGCTACGACGGCAGCTATGGCTACACCTTC
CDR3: CASYDGSYGYTF

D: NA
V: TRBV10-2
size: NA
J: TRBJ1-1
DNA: TGCGCCAGCAGTCTAGCAAGTTTAGAAGTTAACACTGAAGCTTTCTTT
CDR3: CASSLASLEVNTEAFF

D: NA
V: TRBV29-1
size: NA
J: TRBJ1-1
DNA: TGCAGCGCGGAGGGTGGGCCAGGGCTTACTGAAGCTTTCTTT
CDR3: CSAEGGPGLTEAFF

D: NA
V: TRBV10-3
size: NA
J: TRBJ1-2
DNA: TGTGCCATCAGTGAGCCTGACACATCGGGAGACTATGGCTACACCTTC
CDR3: CAISEPDTSGDYGYTF

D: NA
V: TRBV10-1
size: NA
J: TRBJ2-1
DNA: TGCGCCAGCAGCGGAGGCGGGGAGGTTGAGCAGTTCTTC
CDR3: CASSGGGEVEQFF

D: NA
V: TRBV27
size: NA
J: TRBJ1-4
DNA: TGTGCCAGCAGGTCCAGGGGAAGGCCGTCCGAAAAACTGTTTTTT
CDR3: CASRSRGRPSEKLFF

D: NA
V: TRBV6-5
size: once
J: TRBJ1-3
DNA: TGTGCCAGCAGTTACGGGGCAGCAGGAAACACCATATATTTT
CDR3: CASSYGAAGNTIYF

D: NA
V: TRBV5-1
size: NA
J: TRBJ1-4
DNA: TGCGCCAGCAGCTTGGTCGGCAGGGGACATGAAAAACTGTTTTTT
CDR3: CASSLVGRGHEKLFF

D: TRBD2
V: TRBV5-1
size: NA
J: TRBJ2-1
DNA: TGCGCCAGCAGTCTAGCGGGAGGAGAGCAGTTCTTC
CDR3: CASSLAGGEQFF

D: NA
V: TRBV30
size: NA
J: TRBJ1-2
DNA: TGTGCCTGGAGATACGTCGGGAATAACTATGGCTACACCTTC
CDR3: CAWRYVGNNYGYTF

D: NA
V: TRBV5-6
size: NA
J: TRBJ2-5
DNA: TGTGCCAGCAGCTGGGACCTCCAAGAGACCCAGTACTTC
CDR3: CASSWDLQETQYF

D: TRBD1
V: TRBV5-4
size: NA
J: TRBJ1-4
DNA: TGTGCCAGCAGCTGGCAGGGGGTAGGCGAAAAACTGTTTTTT
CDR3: CASSWQGVGEKLFF

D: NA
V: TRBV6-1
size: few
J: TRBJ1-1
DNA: TGTGCCAGCAGTGGCCCAGAAGCTTTCTTT
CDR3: CASSGPEAFF

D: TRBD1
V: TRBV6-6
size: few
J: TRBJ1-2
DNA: TGTGCCAGCAGGAAAGGACAGGGACAGAGTGGCTACACCTTC
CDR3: CASRKGQGQSGYTF

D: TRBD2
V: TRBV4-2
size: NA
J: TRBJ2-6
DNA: TGTGCCAGCAGCCTGATTGATGGGACGACTAGCGGGGGATCCTCTGGGGCCAACGTCCTGACTTTC
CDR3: CASSLIDGTTSGGSSGANVLTF

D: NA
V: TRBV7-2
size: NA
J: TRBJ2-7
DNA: TGTGCCAGCAGCCCCCACGAGGGGGGCCCCTACGAGCAGTACTTC
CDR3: CASSPHEGGPYEQYF

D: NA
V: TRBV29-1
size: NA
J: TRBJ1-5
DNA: TGCAGCGTTGGGGGGGGGAATCAGCCCCAGCATTTT
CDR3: CSVGGGNQPQHF

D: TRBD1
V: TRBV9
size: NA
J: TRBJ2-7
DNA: TGTGCCAGCAGCGTTAGGGACAGCTCCTACGAGCAGTACTTC
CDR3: CASSVRDSSYEQYF

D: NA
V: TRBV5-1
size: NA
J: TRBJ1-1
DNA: TGCGCCAGCAGCTCGATAAACACTGAAGCTTTCTTT
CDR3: CASSSINTEAFF

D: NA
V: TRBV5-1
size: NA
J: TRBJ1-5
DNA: TGCGCCAGCAGCTTCGAAGGTCGTGGCAATCAGCCCCAGCATTTT
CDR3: CASSFEGRGNQPQHF

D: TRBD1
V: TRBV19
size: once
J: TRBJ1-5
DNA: TGTGCCAGTAGTATGGACAGGGGCAATCAGCCCCAGCATTTT
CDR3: CASSMDRGNQPQHF

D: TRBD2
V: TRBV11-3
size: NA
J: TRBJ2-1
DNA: TGTGCCAGCAGCTCCGGAAGCGGGAGGGCCAATGAGCAGTTCTTC
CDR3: CASSSGSGRANEQFF

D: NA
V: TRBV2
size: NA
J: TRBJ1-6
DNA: TGTGCCAGCAGTGAACTGGGTTTCTATAATTCACCCCTCCACTTT
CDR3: CASSELGFYNSPLHF

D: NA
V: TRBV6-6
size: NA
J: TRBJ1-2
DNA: TGTGCCACCTTTAGGAGGGGCCAGGGCTACACCTTC
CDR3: CATFRRGQGYTF

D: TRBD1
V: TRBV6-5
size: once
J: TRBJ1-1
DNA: TGTGCCAGCAGTAGGGACAGGGGGCGAGGAACTGAAGCTTTCTTT
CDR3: CASSRDRGRGTEAFF

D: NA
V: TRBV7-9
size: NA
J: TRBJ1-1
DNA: TGTGCCATTAGTACTGAAGCTTTCTTT
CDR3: CAISTEAFF

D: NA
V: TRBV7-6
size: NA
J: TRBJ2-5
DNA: TGTGCCAGCAGTCCGTCGATGGTACAAGAGACCCAGTACTTC
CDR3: CASSPSMVQETQYF

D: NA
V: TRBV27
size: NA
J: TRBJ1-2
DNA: TGTGCCAGCAGTTTAAACAGGGTGGACTATGGCTACACCTTC
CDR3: CASSLNRVDYGYTF

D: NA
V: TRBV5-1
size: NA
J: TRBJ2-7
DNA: TGCGCCAGCAGCTTGGTCAGCAGAGCCTTCTCCTACGAGCAGTACTTC
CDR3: CASSLVSRAFSYEQYF

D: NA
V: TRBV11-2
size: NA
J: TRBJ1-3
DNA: TGTGCCAGCAGCAAAACGGGGGGGGGAAACACCATATATTTT
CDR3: CASSKTGGGNTIYF

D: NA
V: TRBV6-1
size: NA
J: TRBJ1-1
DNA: TGTGCCAGCAGTGAACACAGGAGCACTGAAGCTTTCTTT
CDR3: CASSEHRSTEAFF

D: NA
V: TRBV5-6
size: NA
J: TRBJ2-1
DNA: TGTGCCAGCAGCCCAACTTTGTGGTCCTACAATGAGCAGTTCTTC
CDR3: CASSPTLWSYNEQFF

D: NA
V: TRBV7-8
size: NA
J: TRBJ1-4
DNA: TGTGCCAGCAGCCCCGTTGGGGGCCTTAATGAAAAACTGTTTTTT
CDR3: CASSPVGGLNEKLFF

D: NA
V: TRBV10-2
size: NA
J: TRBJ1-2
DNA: TGCGCCAGCAGTGATCAGGGATTTACCTATGGCTACACCTTC
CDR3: CASSDQGFTYGYTF

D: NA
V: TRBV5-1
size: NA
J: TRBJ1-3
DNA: TGCGCCAGCAGCTTGGTCCCTGGAAACACCATATATTTT
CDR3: CASSLVPGNTIYF

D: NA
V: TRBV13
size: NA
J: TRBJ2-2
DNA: TGTGCCAGCAGCTTCTTGTCCGGGGAGCTGTTTTTT
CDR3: CASSFLSGELFF

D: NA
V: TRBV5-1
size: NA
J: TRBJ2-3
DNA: TGCGCCAGCAGCGAGGGGCCTGGCGGCACCGCAGATACGCAGTATTTT
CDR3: CASSEGPGGTADTQYF

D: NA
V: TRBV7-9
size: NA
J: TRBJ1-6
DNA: TGTGCCAGCAGCTTTGTGGGGGCAGGGTCTTCCCCCCTCCACTTT
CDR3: CASSFVGAGSSPLHF

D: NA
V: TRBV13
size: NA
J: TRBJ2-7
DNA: TGTGCCAGCAGCCCCCAGGGGAAGCCCTACGAGCAGTACTTC
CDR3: CASSPQGKPYEQYF

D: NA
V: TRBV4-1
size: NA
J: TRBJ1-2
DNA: TGCGCCAGCAGCTGGCCCGGGACGGGTCCCGGCTATGGCTACACCTTC
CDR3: CASSWPGTGPGYGYTF

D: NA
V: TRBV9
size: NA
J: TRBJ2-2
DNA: TGTGCCAGCAGCGGAGATTCTAACACCGGGGAGCTGTTTTTT
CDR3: CASSGDSNTGELFF

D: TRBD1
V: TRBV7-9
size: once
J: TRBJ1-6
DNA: TGTGCCAGCACCATGCGCGGGACAGGAAATTCACCCCTCCACTTT
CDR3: CASTMRGTGNSPLHF

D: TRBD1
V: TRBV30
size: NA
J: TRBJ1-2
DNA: TGTGCCTGGAGGGGGACAGGGGCCTATGGCTACACCTTC
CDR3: CAWRGTGAYGYTF

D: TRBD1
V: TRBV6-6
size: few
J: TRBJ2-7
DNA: TGTGCCAGCAGGAGGACAGGTCCCTACGAGCAGTACTTC
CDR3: CASRRTGPYEQYF

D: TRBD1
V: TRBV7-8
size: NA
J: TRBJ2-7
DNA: TGTGCCAGCAGCCGGACAGGGAACGAGCAGTACTTC
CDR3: CASSRTGNEQYF

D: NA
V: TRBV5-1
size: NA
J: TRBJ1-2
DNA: TGCGCCAGCAGCTCCCATAGGGGCGAGGACCGCTATGGCTACACCTTC
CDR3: CASSSHRGEDRYGYTF